Below, one T cell receptor (beta chain) is given with its context. The antigen is undetermined. CDR3 length: 14 amino acids. Germline lookup yields CDR1 SEHNR and CDR2 FQNEAQ (reference sequence). V was cut by 5 bases and J by 3 bases, with 12 bases left in between. The data belong to a study of T-cell memory formation after mild COVID-19. Study details: For the most part, TCR clusters were specific to one donor.

Study observations and caveats: Shrinking CD4+ clones were chiefly CM and EM; CD8+ ones were chiefly EMRA. Pre-infection memory already had some responding clones, implying cross-reactive memory joined. Contracting clones, day 15 to 85, had balanced CD4/CD8, and later expanders favored CD4+.

TCRdb used MiXCR to reprocess the 5' RACE reads, holding one entry per CDR3 protein. The table has some 62,000 distinct CDR3 sequences, approximately 9% seen once; the top ten hold about 1.1%. V gene TRBV7-9 combines with J gene TRBJ2-3, with unresolved D. The receptor was derived from a man between 18 and 29 years old who had mild COVID-19 (a few samples of this study predate the infection). Cell type and time point are not known. Material: PBMCs or a T cell subset sorted from them (not recorded which). The CDR3 is CASSPTRRTDTQYF. CDR3 in DNA: TGTGCCAGCAGCCCGACACGGAGAACAGATACGCAGTATTTT.